This TCR beta chain was recovered during a study of blood T cell repertoires in COVID-19 (dated by TCRdb to the early 2020s). For the study in its entirety: Samples covering the acute and convalescent phases of COVID-19 were provided by collaborators in the United States, Italy and Spain. The prospective study material was composed of cDNA or gDNA derived from T cells, B-cell-depleted T cells, or PBMCs. The dataset comprised deeply sampled blood TCRbeta repertoires from subjects exposed to, actively infected with, or recovered from COVID-19. Nearly every sample came with metadata listing a de-identified subject ID, COVID-19 status, age in years and sex. A freely available public database, intended as a resource for researchers studying the immune response to SARS-CoV-2, is where the repertoires were released. The samples were drawn from two sources: the first 160 participants of the ongoing ImmuneRACE study, and 1,200 or so subjects contributed by 6 global collaborators. Where available, HLA class I and class II types were taken from metadata supplied by the sample provider and were not determined by assay-based typing. General conclusions and limits of the study: Clinical and demographic metadata were provided uncurated, with the amount varying by source and participant.

The CDR3 covers 14 residues, taking in both the cysteine and the phenylalanine. Here the CDR3 DNA is all that survives: 42 bases in frame from base 1. A distance of 14 bases separates the germline ends of V and J, which lose 5 bases and 4 bases respectively. CDR1 is given as SGHTA and CDR2 as FQGNSA, both from the germline V gene. TCRbeta CDR3 regions were amplified from genomic DNA using the immunoSEQ Assay, a bias-controlled multiplex PCR. In the original analysis: Nucleated cell counts per sample were estimated from amplification of reference gene primers within the assay. To quantify the absolute abundance of each unique TCRbeta CDR3 rearrangement, sequence reads were collapsed and filtered. For each sample, productive Simpson clonality was calculated as the square root of Simpson's diversity index over productive rearrangements. The table was pulled from immuneACCESS by TCRdb, which kept in-frame rearrangements only. Such tables lose some clones; where checked, under half of the loss comes from unresolved V genes, and the rest has no known cause. V, J and clone size are those of that table, while D and trimming were read from the DNA. Within this sample are some 200,000 clones, with approximately 84% of them counted one time only. Of the sample, approximately 6.1% is held by the ten largest clones.

Details on this clone: Its antigen has not been determined. Nothing much larger sits one base from this clone, and base qualities are not available.

The collaborating institutions used their own protocols to collect whole blood in K2EDTA tubes. For TCRbeta analysis, collaborators shipped samples in one of three forms: frozen whole blood, isolated PBMCs, or DNA extracted from either of those sample types. This receptor was taken from an older man with acute or convalescent COVID-19. Sequences were obtained from peripheral blood. Here the chain combines TRBV7-2 and TRBJ1-2; a tentative D call is TRBD1 (6 bases match). At the DNA level, the sequence is TGTGCCAGCAGCCCAGGGGTTGACGTCTATGGCTACACCTTC. It translates to CASSPGVDVYGYTF.